The T cell receptor (beta chain) described here comes from a study of blood T cell repertoires in COVID-19. Study details: COVID-19 samples collected from the United States, Italy and Spain covered acute and convalescent phases.

CDR1 SEHNR and CDR2 FQNEAQ come from the germline V gene (reference sequence). V lost 5 bases, J lost 0 bases, and 8 bases lay in between. The CDR3 covers 14 residues. TCRdb's copy holds only in-frame clones and misses some; the assay was immunoSEQ multiplex PCR. The table lists 150,000 to 200,000 clones, roughly 84% of them singletons. This clonotype was obtained from a person between 65 and 79 years old with COVID-19, enrolled during active disease. Material for sequencing was peripheral blood. The chain is built from TRBV7-9 and TRBJ1-5; maybe TRBD1 (6 bases). CDR3 protein: CASSPQGSNQPQHF. CDR3 DNA sequence: TGTGCCAGCAGCCCACAGGGTAGCAATCAGCCCCAGCATTTT.